These T cell receptor beta chains were read from a single sample in a study of T-cell reconstitution after alpha-beta-depleted transplantation in children. TCRdb itself ran the PCR reads through MiXCR, one entry per CDR3 protein. The table records hundreds of thousands of distinct CDR3 sequences, roughly a tenth of them present only once. Material: PBMCs, obtained before TCRalphabeta/CD19-depleted stem cell transplant. Receptors originate from a child under two years old with acute myeloid leukemia, due to receive a stem cell transplant. CDR3s include the opening cysteine and the closing phenylalanine or tryptophan. The D gene is left open where the match is weak. Clone size is shown for a subset of rows, as once, few, many or a class of expanded clone.

v_gene,j_gene,d_gene,abundance,CDR3nt,CDR3aa
TRBV6-5,TRBJ1-5,-,many,TGTGCCAGCAGGAGTTGGCCAGGCCAGAATCAGCCCCAGCATTTT,CASRSWPGQNQPQHF
TRBV24-1,TRBJ2-1,-,many,TGTGCCACCAGTGATTTGGAGAGTAGAATGGGCGAGCAGTTCTTC,CATSDLESRMGEQFF
TRBV18,TRBJ1-1,-,few,TGTGCCAGCTCACGGGATCTACAGGGGAACACTGAAGCTTTCTTT,CASSRDLQGNTEAFF
TRBV27,TRBJ2-7,TRBD1,many,TGTGCCAGCAGTTTGGGACAGGCCACATTCGAGCAGTACTTC,CASSLGQATFEQYF
TRBV28,TRBJ1-1,-,many,TGTGCCAGCAGTTTTATGGGGCGCGAAGCTTTCTTT,CASSFMGREAFF
TRBV7-2,TRBJ2-1,TRBD2,many,TGTGCCAGCAGGCCTAGCGGGACCTACAATGAGCAGTTCTTC,CASRPSGTYNEQFF
TRBV7-9,TRBJ1-4,TRBD1,few,TGTGCCAGCAGCTGGGGAAGGACAGGTTCCGAAAAACTGTTTTTT,CASSWGRTGSEKLFF
TRBV6-1,TRBJ2-6,-,many,TGTGCCAGCAGTCGTAGACAGCGCTCTGGGGCCAACGTCCTGACTTTC,CASSRRQRSGANVLTF
TRBV5-1,TRBJ1-1,-,many,TGCGCCAGCAGCTTGTACACTTCGGGGACTGAAGCTTTCTTT,CASSLYTSGTEAFF
TRBV10-3,TRBJ2-7,-,many,TGTGCCATCAGTGGGGCCTCGGGAGTGGTCCACGAGCAGTACTTC,CAISGASGVVHEQYF
TRBV20-1,TRBJ2-7,TRBD2,many,TGCAGTGTCCCCCGACGACTAGCCCTCTCCTACGAGCAGTACTTC,CSVPRRLALSYEQYF
TRBV28,TRBJ1-6,TRBD1,many,TGTGCCAGCAGCCGTCACAGGGGGCAAAATTCACCCCTCCACTTT,CASSRHRGQNSPLHF
TRBV20-1,TRBJ1-3,-,many,TGCAGTGCTAGAGCTCCAGACCCTGGAAACACCATATATTTT,CSARAPDPGNTIYF
TRBV20-1,TRBJ1-5,-,few,TGCAGTGCCGGGGGTGCAAATCAGCCCCAGCATTTT,CSAGGANQPQHF
TRBV6-5,TRBJ2-3,-,many,TGTGCCAGCAGTTACGATAGCGGACGCACAGATACGCAGTATTTT,CASSYDSGRTDTQYF
TRBV12-3/TRBV12-4,TRBJ2-7,-,many,TGTGCCAGCAGGGAACAGGGAAGCTACGAGCAGTACTTC,CASREQGSYEQYF
TRBV27,TRBJ2-7,TRBD2,many,TGTGCCAGAGCGGGAGGTTCCTACGAGCAGTACTTC,CARAGGSYEQYF
TRBV7-9,TRBJ2-1,TRBD1,many,TGTGCCAGCAGCTTAGGGACAGGGAACGAGCAGTTCTTC,CASSLGTGNEQFF
TRBV12-3/TRBV12-4,TRBJ2-7,TRBD2,many,TGTGCCAGCAGTTTAGGGACTAGCGAAACCTACGAGCAGTACTTC,CASSLGTSETYEQYF
TRBV7-6,TRBJ2-1,TRBD2,many,TGTGCCAGCAGCAGAGGACTAGCGGGGTATGGTGAGCAGTTCTTC,CASSRGLAGYGEQFF
TRBV4-3,TRBJ2-5,-,many,TGCGCCAGCAGCCAAGAAGGAGAGACCCAGTACTTC,CASSQEGETQYF
TRBV12-3/TRBV12-4,TRBJ2-3,TRBD1,many,TGTGCCAGCAGTTCGATTATTCCCATACAGGGGGCGGCGCAGTATTTT,CASSSIIPIQGAAQYF
TRBV7-2,TRBJ2-7,-,many,TGTGCCAGCAGCCGGAGCTCCTACGAGCAGTACTTC,CASSRSSYEQYF
TRBV7-3,TRBJ2-5,-,many,TGTGCCAGCAGCCGGAAAGCTGGGGAGACCCAGTACTTC,CASSRKAGETQYF
TRBV6-1,TRBJ1-1,-,many,TGTGCCAGCAGTGAACGTCGAATGAACACTGAAGCTTTCTTT,CASSERRMNTEAFF
TRBV20-1,TRBJ1-2,-,many,TGCAGTGCTAGAGATCAAAAGGTGAACTATGGCTACACCTTC,CSARDQKVNYGYTF
TRBV20-1,TRBJ2-1,TRBD2,many,TGCAGTGCTAGAGGGGCTAGCGGGAAAAATGAGCAGTTCTTC,CSARGASGKNEQFF
TRBV20-1,TRBJ2-2,TRBD2,many,TGCAGTGCGCCGACTAGCGGGAGCTCGCTGGCCGGGGAGCTGTTTTTT,CSAPTSGSSLAGELFF
TRBV2,TRBJ1-1,TRBD1,many,TGTGCCACCTCCGGGACAGGGAACACTGAAGCTTTCTTT,CATSGTGNTEAFF
TRBV5-4,TRBJ2-1,-,-,TGTGCCAGCAGCTTGTCACAGCTTTACAATGAGCAGTTCTTC,CASSLSQLYNEQFF
TRBV12-3/TRBV12-4,TRBJ1-6,-,many,TGTGCCAGCAGTTTAGTTTCCCAAGGTTCACCCCTCCACTTT,CASSLVSQGSPLHF
TRBV24-1,TRBJ2-5,-,many,TGTGCCACTGTCGGACGGAATCAAGAGACCCAGTACTTC,CATVGRNQETQYF
TRBV12-3/TRBV12-4,TRBJ2-2,TRBD2,many,TGTGCCAGCAGTTTAAGGGCGGGAGGGGGCACCGGGGAGCTGTTTTTT,CASSLRAGGGTGELFF
TRBV7-2,TRBJ1-1,-,many,TGTGCCAGCAGCTTAGTTGGCACCAACACTGAAGCTTTCTTT,CASSLVGTNTEAFF
TRBV10-1,TRBJ1-4,-,many,TGCGCCAGCAGTGATACCAGGGGAAATGAAAAACTGTTTTTT,CASSDTRGNEKLFF
TRBV11-3,TRBJ2-1,TRBD2,-,TGTGCCAGCAGCCTCCCCGGGACTAGCTGGTATGAGCAGTTCTTC,CASSLPGTSWYEQFF
TRBV20-1,TRBJ1-2,-,many,TGCAGTGCTAGAGTGGCGGAAAACTATGGCTACACCTTC,CSARVAENYGYTF
TRBV6-5,TRBJ2-2,TRBD2,-,TGTGCCAGCAGTTACTCGAGTGCTAGCGGCACCGGGGAGCTGTTTTTT,CASSYSSASGTGELFF
TRBV20-1,TRBJ2-2,TRBD2,many,TGCAGTGCTAGACTAGCGGGGGATAACACCGGGGAGCTGTTTTTT,CSARLAGDNTGELFF